The rows below give T cell receptor beta chains drawn from one sample of a study of shared clonotypes between healthy human individuals. Here immunoSEQ multiplex PCR was the method, and the copy in TCRdb shows in-frame clones only, minus some. The repertoire holds 2 million to 2.5 million clones, with under 95% as singletons. Specimen: naive CD4+ T cells from PBMCs. These receptors originate from a man between 18 and 35 years old in good health. Some clones in this sample may be carry-over from other donors' samples. Each CDR3 is given with its conserved first and last residue. Each record gives: V gene, D gene, J gene, clone size, CDR3 DNA, CDR3 protein. The D gene is left open where the match is weak. Expanded clones are given a class, and other clones once, few, many or no size at all.

TRBV14	NA	TRBJ2-1	NA	TGTGCCAGCAGCCAGTACAATGAGCAGTTCTTC	CASSQYNEQFF
TRBV6-6	NA	TRBJ1-4	NA	TGTGCCAGCAGTTCTGGACGGGGAGATAGGGAAAAACTGTTTTTT	CASSSGRGDREKLFF
TRBV5-1	TRBD1	TRBJ1-2	NA	TGCGCCAGCAGCTTGTACAGGGGGGACTATGGCTACACCTTC	CASSLYRGDYGYTF
TRBV28	NA	TRBJ1-1	NA	TGTGCCAGCAGTTCTATTGCCCCGCGGACAGCGAACACTGAAGCTTTCTTT	CASSSIAPRTANTEAFF
TRBV9	NA	TRBJ2-1	NA	TGTGCCAGCAGCGTACACCCGTATGAGCAGTTCTTC	CASSVHPYEQFF
TRBV28	NA	TRBJ1-2	NA	TGTGCCAGCAGTTTAATACAGGGTCCTGGCTACACCTTC	CASSLIQGPGYTF
TRBV25-1	TRBD1	TRBJ2-7	NA	TGTGCCAGCACGGCCGGGACAGGGGACTACGAGCAGTACTTC	CASTAGTGDYEQYF
TRBV15	NA	TRBJ2-7	NA	TGTGCCACCAGCAGTGAAGGGACCTCCTACGAGCAGTACTTC	CATSSEGTSYEQYF
TRBV7-7	NA	TRBJ2-4	NA	TGTGCCAGCAGCATCAACAGGGACATTCAGTACTTC	CASSINRDIQYF
TRBV19	NA	TRBJ1-1	NA	TGTGCCAGTAGCCCGACAGGTGGGAACACTGAAGCTTTCTTT	CASSPTGGNTEAFF
TRBV6-6	NA	TRBJ1-6	NA	TGTGCCAGCAGTCCCCGCGGTGGGGGGCTAGGATCACCCCTCCACTTT	CASSPRGGGLGSPLHF
TRBV18	TRBD2	TRBJ2-3	NA	TGTGCCAGCTCACCAGTGCTAGCGGGGCTCACAGATACGCAGTATTTT	CASSPVLAGLTDTQYF
TRBV5-1	NA	TRBJ1-4	NA	TGCGCCAGCAGGCAAGGACAGAGCTTTGAAAAACTGTTTTTT	CASRQGQSFEKLFF
TRBV14	NA	TRBJ1-1	few	TGTGCCAGCAGCCCGAATCGGGTGAAAGCTTTCTTT	CASSPNRVKAFF
TRBV28	NA	TRBJ2-1	NA	TGTGCCAGCAGGGTCTTAGGGGGTGAGCAGTTCTTC	CASRVLGGEQFF
TRBV28	NA	TRBJ1-4	once	TGTGCCAGCAGTTTACCCACAGGACAGCCCATGGGTGAAAAACTGTTTTTT	CASSLPTGQPMGEKLFF
TRBV30	NA	TRBJ1-2	NA	TGTGCCTGGAGTCTAGGGTTTTTATATGGCTACACCTTC	CAWSLGFLYGYTF
TRBV28	NA	TRBJ2-5	NA	TGTGCCAGCAGTTTACCCGGACAGCCACAAGAGACCCAGTACTTC	CASSLPGQPQETQYF
TRBV30	NA	TRBJ1-1	NA	TGTGCCTGGGGCGAGGGGGCTGAAGCTTTCTTT	CAWGEGAEAFF
TRBV25-1	NA	TRBJ1-1	NA	TGTGCCAGCAGTGAACCCTCAGGGTCCACTGAAGCTTTCTTT	CASSEPSGSTEAFF
TRBV7-2	NA	TRBJ2-5	NA	TGTGCCAGCAGCTCCCAGGGAGGCGGGGAGACCCAGTACTTC	CASSSQGGGETQYF
TRBV9	NA	TRBJ2-1	NA	TGTGCCAGCAGCGTAGCCCCCAGGTCACTCAATGAGCAGTTCTTC	CASSVAPRSLNEQFF
TRBV5-4	NA	TRBJ2-5	NA	TGTGCCAGCAGCTGGGACTCCGAAGAGACCCAGTACTTC	CASSWDSEETQYF
TRBV7-2	NA	TRBJ2-7	NA	TGTGCCAGCAGCTTAGTCAGGTTTGGGTACGAGCAGTACTTC	CASSLVRFGYEQYF
TRBV7-2	NA	TRBJ1-4	NA	TGTGCCAGCAGCATCGCATACCGGGACTCCCAGGAAGTTCCCAAACTGTTTTTT	CASSIAYRDSQEVPKLFF
TRBV30	NA	TRBJ2-5	NA	TGTGCCTGGAGTCAAGGGGGTCAGGAGACCCAGTACTTC	CAWSQGGQETQYF
TRBV5-1	NA	TRBJ2-1	NA	TGCGCCAGCAGCTCGGGGGGCGGGTTATACAATGAGCAGTTCTTC	CASSSGGGLYNEQFF
TRBV6-1	NA	TRBJ2-3	NA	TGTGCCAGCAGTGAATTGGGAGGTACGCAGTATTTT	CASSELGGTQYF
TRBV6-5	NA	TRBJ2-7	once	TGTGCCAGCAGTTACTCGACGCGGGGAAACCCGTACTTC	CASSYSTRGNPYF
TRBV4-3	TRBD1	TRBJ1-2	once	TGCGCCAGCAGCCAAGGAAGAGACAGGGTGAACTATGGCTACACCTTC	CASSQGRDRVNYGYTF
TRBV7-9	NA	TRBJ1-1	NA	TGTGCCAGCAGCCCCGAGCTGAGACAGACAAACACTGAAGCTTTCTTT	CASSPELRQTNTEAFF
TRBV5-4	TRBD1	TRBJ1-2	NA	TGTGCCAGCAGGACAGGGGACAGGGGGAACTATGGCTACACCTTC	CASRTGDRGNYGYTF
TRBV5-4	NA	TRBJ1-1	NA	TGTGCCAGCAGCTTGTGGGCGGTTAAGACTGAAGCTTTCTTT	CASSLWAVKTEAFF
TRBV30	NA	TRBJ1-2	NA	TGTGCCTGGAGACCGGGGGTCATCTATGGCTACACCTTC	CAWRPGVIYGYTF
TRBV5-1	NA	TRBJ1-1	NA	TGCGCCAGCAGCTTGTCCCCCGGCGTAAGGAACACTGAAGCTTTCTTT	CASSLSPGVRNTEAFF